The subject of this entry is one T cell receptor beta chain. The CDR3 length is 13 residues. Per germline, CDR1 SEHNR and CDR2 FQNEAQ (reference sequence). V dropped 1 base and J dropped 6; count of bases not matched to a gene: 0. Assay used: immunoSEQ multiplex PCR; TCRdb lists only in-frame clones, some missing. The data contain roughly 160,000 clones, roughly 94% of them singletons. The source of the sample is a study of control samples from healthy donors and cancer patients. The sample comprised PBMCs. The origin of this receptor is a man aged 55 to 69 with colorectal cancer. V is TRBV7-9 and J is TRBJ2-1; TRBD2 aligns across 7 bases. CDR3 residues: CASSLGTSNEQFF. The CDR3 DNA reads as TGTGCCAGCAGCTTAGGGACTAGCAATGAGCAGTTCTTC.